Below, 19 T cell receptor beta chains from the same sample are listed, as sequenced in a study of beta chain features in type 1 diabetes. Study observations and caveats: There was a moderate but significant shortening of TCRB CDR3s in all four CD4+ subsets of Type 1 diabetes patients.

What was sequenced were expressed TCRB transcripts, since all of the isolated RNA had been reverse transcribed. Assay: immunoSEQ multiplex PCR; the TCRdb copy retains only in-frame clones and omits some. Of about 360,000 clones listed, roughly 13% were seen once; the top ten hold 0.0095% to 0.011%. The antigens of these receptors remain unknown. Source material: naive CD4+ T cells from blood. The receptor set was obtained from a woman younger than 35 with type 1 diabetes.

This clone was counted only a few times. The chain recombines TRBV6-5 with TRBJ1-1; D remains unclear. V was pared by 2 bases and J by 8 bases, with 18 bases between. Germline-derived CDR1 and CDR2 are MNHEY and SVGAGI. The CDR3 is made up of 15 amino acids. For the CDR3, the DNA is TGTGCCAGCAGTTACCATCTAGCCCCGGGAGCCGAAGCTTTCTTT. Translated, it gives CASSYHLAPGAEAFF.

This chain joins TRBV25-1 and TRBJ1-1; possible D gene TRBD1, 5 bases. V lost 8 bases and J lost 0, with 10 bases in between. The CDR3 contains 13 residues. Germline V CDR1 and CDR2: MGHDK, SYGVNS. The CDR3 coding sequence is TGTGCCAGCGCGGGGCGGCTGAACACTGAAGCTTTCTTT. This encodes CASAGRLNTEAFF. Filled out from reference TRBV25-1 and TRBJ1-1, the complete variable domain reads EADIYQTPRYLVIGTGKKITLECSQTMGHDKMYWYQQDPGMELHLIHYSYGVNSTEKGDLSSESTVSRIRTEHFPLTLESARPSHTSQYLCASAGRLNTEAFFGQGTRLTVV.

CDR3 bases: TGTGCCGCCAGGTCGGGGGACCCGTTTGGCTACACCTTC. As protein: CAARSGDPFGYTF. This chain uses TRBV6-5 with TRBJ1-2, with D tentatively TRBD1 (5 bases). The CDR3 covers 13 residues. Germline CDR1 and CDR2: MNHEY and SVGAGI. V was cut by 11 bases and J by 7 bases, with 20 bases left in between.

The chain uses TRBV2 and TRBJ1-5, with 7 nucleotides matching TRBD1. V gave up 7 bases and J gave up 4 bases; unmatched junction bases: 7. The CDR3 length is 14 residues. CDR1 and CDR2 from the germline V gene are SNHLY and FYNNEI. Here the CDR3 reads CASKTDRENQPQHF. The CDR3 nucleotides read TGTGCCAGCAAAACCGACAGGGAGAATCAGCCCCAGCATTTT.

The chain is built from TRBV9 and TRBJ2-5, with no clear D. The CDR3 loop spans 15 amino acids. V lost 0 bases and J 0 bases, leaving 9 bases between the germline ends. From germline, CDR1 is SGDLS and CDR2 YYNGEE. The CDR3 loop reads CASSVGPGHQETQYF. CDR3 DNA: TGTGCCAGCAGCGTAGGGCCTGGCCACCAAGAGACCCAGTACTTC.

The chain links TRBV11-2 to TRBJ2-1, with 9 bases identical to TRBD1. After removal of 5 bases from V and 7 bases from J, the junction contained 12 bases not matched to a gene. Germline V gene data show CDR1 as SGHAT and CDR2 as FQNNGV. The length of the CDR3 is 16 residues. CDR3 residues: CASSPLGGQGRNEQFF. In nucleotides, the CDR3 is TGTGCCAGCAGCCCCCTCGGAGGACAGGGGAGGAATGAGCAGTTCTTC. The whole variable domain, filled in from reference TRBV11-2 and TRBJ2-1, reads EAGVAQSPRYKIIEKRQSVAFWCNPISGHATLYWYQQILGQGPKLLIQFQNNGVVDDSQLPKDRFSAERLKGVDSTLKIQPAKLEDSAVYLCASSPLGGQGRNEQFFGPGTRLTVL.

The V call is TRBV7-2, the J call TRBJ1-2; TRBD1 is a possible D gene (6 bases). This CDR3 has 15 residues. Between the trimmed V and J ends, which lost 2 bases and 2 bases, there was a span of 12 bases. CDR1 SGHTA and CDR2 FQGNSA come from the germline V gene. CDR3 nucleotide sequence: TGTGCCAGCAGCTTATCAAGGGGGACCAACTATGGCTACACCTTC. This sequence encodes CASSLSRGTNYGYTF.

This clone was seen just once. The chain links TRBV6-1 to TRBJ2-7, with D possibly matching TRBD1 (6 bases). The CDR3 runs 14 residues. Germline-derived CDR1 and CDR2 are MNHNS and SASEGT. Trimming stripped 7 bases from V and 0 bases from J, with 13 bases between. DNA of the CDR3: TGTGCCAGCATCGGGACATTGATCTCCTACGAGCAGTACTTC. Translating gives CASIGTLISYEQYF.

This chain links TRBV4-3 with TRBJ2-6, with no clear D. The V gene lost 1 base and the J gene lost 0 bases, with 4 bases spanning the gap. The CDR3 length is 15 residues. Germline V gene lookup returns CDR1 LGHNA and CDR2 YSLEER. The CDR3 protein is CASSQVGSGANVLTF. CDR3 nucleotides: TGCGCCAGCAGCCAAGTCGGCTCTGGGGCCAACGTCCTGACTTTC.

In this sample, this clone turned up a few times. The rearrangement uses TRBV5-1 and TRBJ2-1; D possibly corresponds to TRBD2 (6 bases). The CDR3 extends over 16 amino acids. V was pared by 6 bases and J by 6 bases, with 22 bases between. In germline, CDR1 is SGHRS, CDR2 YFSETQ. The CDR3 DNA is TGCGCCAGCACCCTGTCAGCGCGGGGCTCTGCCAATGAGCAGTTCTTC. It codes for CASTLSARGSANEQFF.

This clone has just a few counts. This rearrangement joins TRBV25-1 to TRBJ1-5; 8 nucleotides align to TRBD1. CDR3 length equals 16 residues. V was clipped by 3 bases and J by 3 bases; unmatched bases: 7. CDR1 MGHDK and CDR2 SYGVNS come from the germline V gene. The CDR3 loop is CASSETGVGANQPQHF. Written as DNA, the CDR3 is TGTGCCAGCAGTGAGACAGGGGTGGGGGCCAATCAGCCCCAGCATTTT.

V usage is TRBV4-1 and J usage is TRBJ2-3; the match to TRBD1 covers 8 bases. CDR3 length equals 14 residues. The J segment lost 8 bases and the V segment lost 3 bases, leaving 7 bases of the junction unmatched. Germline values: CDR1 MGHRA, CDR2 YSYEKL. The CDR3 loop is CASSQDRVGGTQYF. The DNA of the CDR3 is TGCGCCAGCAGCCAGGACAGGGTGGGCGGTACGCAGTATTTT.

Here the CDR3 DNA reads TGTGCCAGTAGTATTGGCCGTAAGGGGCAAAACTACAATGAGCAGTTCTTC. Its protein is CASSIGRKGQNYNEQFF. This chain uses TRBV19 with TRBJ2-1, with D possibly matching TRBD1 (5 bases). V was trimmed by 3 bases and J by 3 bases, leaving 18 bases between them. The CDR3 extends over 17 amino acids. Germline assignment: CDR1 LNHDA and CDR2 SQIVND (reference sequence).

In this sample, this clone turned up a few times. In the same sample, other DNA sequences code for this CDR3. The chain is built from TRBV27 and TRBJ2-7; TRBD2 aligns across 8 bases. CDR3 length equals 14 residues. Trimming cost V 4 bases and J 0 bases; bases outside gene matches: 2. Germline V gene data show CDR1 as MNHEY and CDR2 as SMNVEV (reference sequence). CDR3 DNA: TGTGCCAGCAGTTCGGCGGGAGGCTCCTACGAGCAGTACTTC. This encodes CASSSAGGSYEQYF.

V usage is TRBV6-5 and J usage is TRBJ2-3; 7 bases map to TRBD2. Germline CDR1 is MNHEY and CDR2 is SVGAGI. The junction had 1 base not matched to a gene; V was cut back by 8 bases and J by 2 bases. The CDR3 runs to 12 residues. This CDR3 is CASQRDTDTQYF. The CDR3, as DNA: TGTGCCAGCCAGCGGGACACAGATACGCAGTATTTT.

This clone was recorded a few times. The chain has TRBV7-9 and TRBJ2-5; D gene ambiguous. Trimming took 5 bases from V and 4 from J, leaving 17 bases between them. The CDR3 consists of 15 residues. In germline, CDR1 is SEHNR, CDR2 FQNEAQ (reference sequence). The CDR3 is CASSNTLSVGETQYF. For the CDR3, the DNA is TGTGCCAGCAGCAACACACTAAGCGTGGGAGAGACCCAGTACTTC.

Only a few counts were recorded for this clone. Here the CDR3 reads CASSTELAGPTYEQYF. The CDR3 DNA reads as TGTGCCAGCAGCACCGAGCTAGCGGGCCCAACCTACGAGCAGTACTTC. This chain links TRBV5-4 with TRBJ2-7; the match to TRBD2 covers 8 bases. The J segment lost 2 bases and the V segment lost 4 bases, leaving 11 bases of the junction unmatched. Germline values: CDR1 SGHNT, CDR2 YYREEE (reference sequence). This CDR3 has 16 residues.

V gene TRBV4-2 combines with J gene TRBJ1-1; D remains ambiguous. The CDR3 contains 11 residues. CDR1 and CDR2 (germline): LGHNA, YNFKEQ. Between the trimmed V and J ends, which lost 1 base and 6 bases, there was a span of 3 bases. The CDR3 coding sequence is TGTGCCAGCAGCCAAGCCGCTGAAGCTTTCTTT. It encodes CASSQAAEAFF.

The gene calls are TRBV25-1 and TRBJ1-1; no firm D call. The V end was cut by 5 bases, the J end by 7 bases, with 8 bases between. The CDR3 length is 11 residues. The germline V gene has CDR1 MGHDK and CDR2 SYGVNS. In DNA form, the CDR3 reads TGTGCCAGCAGTTTCAGTCTTGAAGCTTTCTTT. It encodes CASSFSLEAFF.